This TCR beta chain was profiled in a study of T cell responses to AZD1222 COVID-19 vaccine. Study at large: Pooling covered second doses at about 4 or about 12 weeks. Study-level points and caveats: Recipients of AZD1222 seropositive at baseline numbered only 5 or 6. Most donors were white British and more were female, and clonal diversity was possibly underestimated.

CDR1 and CDR2 from the germline V gene are LGHDT and YNNKEL (reference sequence). V dropped 0 bases and J dropped 4; count of bases not matched to a gene: 2. This CDR3 contains 16 residues. About this clone: The antigen is unknown.

The table came from immunoSEQ multiplex PCR; TCRdb's copy has only in-frame clones and leaves some out. The data hold approximately 97,000 clones, with around 93% observed a single time. The input for sequencing was peripheral blood, taken on day 0 of AZD1222 vaccination. The source is an adult in good health. The chain carries TRBV3-1 (or the pseudogene TRBV3-2) and TRBJ1-5; 11 bases map to TRBD1. The chain's CDR3 is CASSQEDRGPNQPQHF. DNA for the CDR3: TGTGCCAGCAGCCAAGAGGACAGGGGGCCTAATCAGCCCCAGCATTTT.